A single sample gave rise to the 20 T cell receptor beta chains below, sequenced in a study of blood T cell repertoires in COVID-19 (dated by TCRdb to between 2020 and 2021). The library came from the immunoSEQ multiplex PCR assay. In TCRdb, the immuneACCESS table is reduced to in-frame sequences with V and J assigned. These tables do not hold every clone; where another copy was compared, an unresolved V gene accounts for under half, and the others remain unexplained. The sample contains about 83,000 clones, 90% of them found a single time. Of the sample, 16% falls within the top ten clones. Sequencing was performed on peripheral blood. The receptors stem from a woman older than 75 with active or convalescent COVID-19.

This sequence joins TRBV3-1 (or the pseudogene TRBV3-2) and TRBJ1-6; TRBD1 matches at 7 bases. The CDR3 totals 15 residues. Per germline, CDR1 LGHDT and CDR2 YNNKEL (reference sequence). The trim removed 5 bases at V and 8 bases at J, leaving 9 bases unmatched. The CDR3 bases are TGTGCCAGCAGCAACCGACAGGGTAGGTATTCACCCCTCCACTTT. This codes for CASSNRQGRYSPLHF.

The rearrangement links TRBV30 to TRBJ1-2; possible D gene TRBD1, 5 bases. Per the germline V gene, CDR1 is GTSNPN and CDR2 is SVGIG (reference sequence). Trimming took off 3 bases at V and 2 bases at J, with 10 bases between the two ends. The CDR3 has 13 amino acids. CDR3 protein: CAWRSQVNYGYTF. Written as DNA, the CDR3 is TGTGCCTGGAGATCACAGGTGAACTATGGCTACACCTTC.

This clone is a singleton in its sample. The chain employs TRBV7-3 and TRBJ1-2; 9 bases agree with TRBD1. CDR3 length: 15 residues. CDR1 SGHTA and CDR2 FQGTGA come from the germline V gene. J was trimmed by 5 bases and V by 5 bases; bases with no gene match: 9. The CDR3, as DNA: TGTGCCAGCAGCCCCGGGACAGGGCTTGGGTATGGCTACACCTTC. This gives the protein CASSPGTGLGYGYTF.

This clone was recorded only once. Written as DNA, the CDR3 is TGTGCCAGTAGCGACTTACGGGGGATCTCGGATACGCAGTATTTT. Amino acids: CASSDLRGISDTQYF. V usage is TRBV19 and J usage is TRBJ2-3, with D perhaps TRBD2 (6 bases). The V gene's germline CDR1 is LNHDA and CDR2 SQIVND (reference sequence). V was clipped by 6 bases and J by 6 bases, with 19 bases between them. CDR3 length equals 15 residues. Filled out from reference TRBV19 and TRBJ2-3, the complete variable domain reads DGGITQSPKYLFRKEGQNVTLSCEQNLNHDAMYWYRQDPGQGLRLIYYSQIVNDFQKGDIAEGYSVSREKKESFPLTVTSAQKNPTAFYLCASSDLRGISDTQYFGPGTRLTVL.

The chain is built from TRBV12-3 or TRBV12-4 and TRBJ1-2, with D maybe TRBD1 (6 bases). Deletions cut 5 bases from V and 7 bases from J, with 8 bases between. This CDR3 has 11 residues. The CDR3 sequence is CASSRGGGYTF. The CDR3 DNA reads as TGTGCCAGCAGTAGAGGGGGTGGCTACACCTTC.

This chain uses TRBV19 with TRBJ1-1; D possibly corresponds to TRBD1 (5 bases). This CDR3 spans 15 amino acids. Germline V gene data show CDR1 as LNHDA and CDR2 as SQIVND (reference sequence). Trimming removed 1 base from V and 1 base from J, with 10 bases in between. The CDR3 loop reads CASSIGRGANTEAFF. As DNA, the CDR3 is TGTGCCAGTAGTATAGGGAGGGGTGCGAACACTGAAGCTTTCTTT.

The gene calls are TRBV2 and TRBJ1-4; 9 bases fit TRBD1. Germline V gene data show CDR1 as SNHLY and CDR2 as FYNNEI. The CDR3 is made up of 14 amino acids. The junction had 7 bases not matched to a gene; V was cut back by 6 bases and J by 8 bases. The CDR3 sequence is CASRRQGVNEKLFF. The CDR3 DNA reads TGTGCCAGCAGGAGACAGGGGGTTAACGAAAAACTGTTTTTT.

The rearrangement uses TRBV4-2 and TRBJ2-7, with 8 bases lining up with TRBD2. V shed 1 base, J shed 4 bases, and the junction held 9 bases outside the gene matches. Per germline, CDR1 LGHNA and CDR2 YNFKEQ. The CDR3 consists of 16 residues. The CDR3 DNA sequence: TGTGCCAGCAGCCAAGTCGCGGGGGGCCAAAGGTACGAGCAGTACTTC. Its protein product is CASSQVAGGQRYEQYF.

This chain connects TRBV18 to TRBJ2-7; D call uncertain. The V end lost 3 bases, the J end lost 7 bases, and 10 bases lay between the germline ends. Germline-derived CDR1 and CDR2 are KGHSH and LQKENI. The CDR3 is 12 residues long. CDR3 amino acids: CASSPRAGEQYF. DNA for the CDR3: TGTGCCAGCTCACCGCGAGCAGGAGAGCAGTACTTC.

The gene calls are TRBV7-2 and TRBJ1-1; TRBD1 matches at 8 bases. Trimming removed 1 base from V and 9 bases from J; junction bases left unmatched: 4. The CDR3 has 13 amino acids. In germline, CDR1 is SGHTA, CDR2 FQGNSA. CDR3 DNA sequence: TGTGCCAGCAGCTTAGGGGACAGGTATAAAGCTTTCTTT. This gives the protein CASSLGDRYKAFF.

CDR3 nucleotide sequence: TGCGCCAGCAGCTTGCCTGCTCTAGCGGGGGGCCTCAATGAGCAGTTCTTC. Amino acids: CASSLPALAGGLNEQFF. The rearrangement links TRBV5-1 to TRBJ2-1, with 11 positions matching TRBD2. The CDR3 is 17 residues long. V was pared by 1 base and J by 6 bases, with 9 bases of the junction left unmatched. In germline, CDR1 is SGHRS, CDR2 YFSETQ. Complete variable domain (other parts from reference TRBV5-1 and TRBJ2-1): KAGVTQTPRYLIKTRGQQVTLSCSPISGHRSVSWYQQTPGQGLQFLFEYFSETQRNKGNFPGRFSGRQFSNSRSEMNVSTLELGDSALYLCASSLPALAGGLNEQFFGPGTRLTVL.

The gene calls are TRBV30 and TRBJ2-1, with a weak D call TRBD1 (5 bases). V was cut by 1 base and J by 7 bases, with 11 bases left in between. This CDR3 contains 13 residues. CDR1 and CDR2 (germline): GTSNPN, SVGIG (reference sequence). The CDR3 spells CAWSGQPWNEQFF. The CDR3 DNA reads TGTGCCTGGAGTGGACAGCCTTGGAATGAGCAGTTCTTC. The whole variable domain, filled in from reference TRBV30 and TRBJ2-1, reads SQTIHQWPATLVQPVGSPLSLECTVEGTSNPNLYWYRQAAGRGLQLLFYSVGIGQISSEVPQNLSASRPQDRQFILSSKKLLLSDSGFYLCAWSGQPWNEQFFGPGTRLTVL.

The chain employs TRBV27 and TRBJ1-5; 12 nucleotides line up with TRBD1. The germline gives CDR1 MNHEY, CDR2 SMNVEV (reference sequence). The CDR3 contains 15 residues. The V segment lost 2 bases and the J segment 7 bases; nucleotides outside the gene matches: 3. The CDR3 DNA reads TGTGCCAGCAGTTTAGGGACAGGGGGCGTCCAGCCCCAGCATTTT. Protein: CASSLGTGGVQPQHF.

The V call is TRBV19, the J call TRBJ1-2, with D unresolved. The CDR3 runs to 14 residues. Germline V gene data show CDR1 as LNHDA and CDR2 as SQIVND (reference sequence). Trimming took 5 bases from V and 4 from J, leaving 14 bases between them. The DNA of the CDR3 is TGTGCCAGTAGTCCCGGAGGAAGGATCTATGGCTACACCTTC. This encodes CASSPGGRIYGYTF.

The chain couples TRBV4-1 to TRBJ1-2; D is perhaps TRBD1 (6 bases). The V gene's germline CDR1 is MGHRA and CDR2 YSYEKL. Trimming stripped 0 bases from V and 5 bases from J, with 13 bases between. This CDR3 region has 15 residues. Here the CDR3 reads CASSQEEGGQYGYTF. CDR3 nucleotides: TGCGCCAGCAGCCAAGAAGAGGGTGGACAGTATGGCTACACCTTC.

The J gene is TRBJ2-5, the V gene TRBV4-1; perhaps TRBD2 as D (5 bases). From germline, CDR1 is MGHRA and CDR2 YSYEKL. With 2 bases removed from V and 5 bases from J, the gap between germline ends came to 9 bases. The CDR3 contains 13 residues. The DNA of the CDR3 is TGCGCCAGCAGCCAACGACGCGGGGAGACCCAGTACTTC. This gives the protein CASSQRRGETQYF.

This clone was observed once. The rearrangement uses TRBV7-2 and TRBJ2-7, with 7 bases identical to TRBD1. This CDR3 is built from 13 residues. Germline assignment: CDR1 SGHTA and CDR2 FQGNSA. V was pared by 5 bases and J by 5 bases, with 6 bases of the junction left unmatched. The CDR3 sequence is CASSRRGRNEQYF. In DNA, the CDR3 is TGTGCCAGCAGCCGTAGGGGGCGAAACGAGCAGTACTTC.

The chain recombines TRBV27 with TRBJ1-6; 7 bases align to TRBD1. J lost 8 bases, V lost 4 bases, and 8 bases had no gene match. Looked up from germline, CDR1 is MNHEY and CDR2 is SMNVEV (reference sequence). This CDR3 is 15 amino acids long. The CDR3 region is CASSSLGQGDSPLHF. CDR3 DNA: TGTGCCAGCAGTTCCCTCGGGCAGGGGGATTCACCCCTCCACTTT.

This chain joins TRBV3-1 (or the pseudogene TRBV3-2) and TRBJ1-3; a possible D gene is TRBD1 (5 bases). The V end was cut by 0 bases, the J end by 3 bases, with 12 bases between. The germline V gene has CDR1 LGHDT and CDR2 YNNKEL (reference sequence). The CDR3 loop spans 16 amino acids. The CDR3 coding sequence is TGTGCCAGCAGCCAAGAATCGGGGGTGGGTGGAAACACCATATATTTT. This encodes CASSQESGVGGNTIYF.

This chain links TRBV5-1 with TRBJ1-6, with 7 bases that match TRBD1. This CDR3 region has 14 residues. V dropped 4 bases and J dropped 7; count of bases not matched to a gene: 5. Germline V CDR1 and CDR2: SGHRS, YFSETQ. The CDR3 DNA reads as TGCGCCAGCAGCCCCGGACAGGAAAATTCACCCCTCCACTTT. This gives the protein CASSPGQENSPLHF.